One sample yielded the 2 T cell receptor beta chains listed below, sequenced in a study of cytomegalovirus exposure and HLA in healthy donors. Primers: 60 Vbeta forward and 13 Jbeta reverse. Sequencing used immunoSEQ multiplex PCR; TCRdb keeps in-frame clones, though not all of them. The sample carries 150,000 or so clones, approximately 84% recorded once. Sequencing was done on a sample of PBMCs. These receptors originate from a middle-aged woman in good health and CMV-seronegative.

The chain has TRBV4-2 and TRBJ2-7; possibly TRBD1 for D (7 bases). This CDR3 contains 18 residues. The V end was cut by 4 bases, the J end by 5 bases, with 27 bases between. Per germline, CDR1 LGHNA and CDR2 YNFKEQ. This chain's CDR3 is CASSRGAHRGHESDEQYF. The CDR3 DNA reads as TGTGCCAGCAGCCGGGGGGCCCACAGGGGTCACGAGTCGGACGAGCAGTACTTC.

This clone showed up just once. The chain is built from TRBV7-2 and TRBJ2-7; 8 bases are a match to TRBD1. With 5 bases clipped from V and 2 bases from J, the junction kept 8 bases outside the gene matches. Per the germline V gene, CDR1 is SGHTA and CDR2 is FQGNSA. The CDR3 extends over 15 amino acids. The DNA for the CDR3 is TGTGCCAGCAGCGACGCAGGGGGCTTCCCCTACGAGCAGTACTTC. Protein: CASSDAGGFPYEQYF.